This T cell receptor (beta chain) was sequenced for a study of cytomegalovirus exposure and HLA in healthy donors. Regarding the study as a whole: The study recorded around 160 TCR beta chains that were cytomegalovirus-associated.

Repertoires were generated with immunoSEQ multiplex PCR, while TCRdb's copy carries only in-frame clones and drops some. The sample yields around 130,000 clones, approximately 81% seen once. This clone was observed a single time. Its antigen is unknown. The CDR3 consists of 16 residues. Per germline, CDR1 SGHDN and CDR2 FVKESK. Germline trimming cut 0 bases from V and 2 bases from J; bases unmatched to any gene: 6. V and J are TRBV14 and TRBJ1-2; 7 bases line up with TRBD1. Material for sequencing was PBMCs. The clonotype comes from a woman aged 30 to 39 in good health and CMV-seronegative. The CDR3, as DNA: TGTGCCAGCAGCCAAGAAGTAAGGGGGCAGAACTATGGCTACACCTTC. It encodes CASSQEVRGQNYGYTF.